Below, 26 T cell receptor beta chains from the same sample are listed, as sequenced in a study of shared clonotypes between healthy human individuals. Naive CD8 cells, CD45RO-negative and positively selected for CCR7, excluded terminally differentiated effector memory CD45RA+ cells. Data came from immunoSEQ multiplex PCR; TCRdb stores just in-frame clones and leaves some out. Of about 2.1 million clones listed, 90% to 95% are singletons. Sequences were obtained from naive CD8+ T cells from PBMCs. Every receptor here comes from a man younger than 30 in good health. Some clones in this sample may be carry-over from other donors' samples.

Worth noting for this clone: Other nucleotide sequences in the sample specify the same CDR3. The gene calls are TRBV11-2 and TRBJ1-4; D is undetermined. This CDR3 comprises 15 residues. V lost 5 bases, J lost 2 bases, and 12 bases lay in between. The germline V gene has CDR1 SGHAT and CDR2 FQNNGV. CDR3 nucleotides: TGTGCCAGCAGCCTAGTGGCGGCTACTAATGAAAAACTGTTTTTT. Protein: CASSLVAATNEKLFF.

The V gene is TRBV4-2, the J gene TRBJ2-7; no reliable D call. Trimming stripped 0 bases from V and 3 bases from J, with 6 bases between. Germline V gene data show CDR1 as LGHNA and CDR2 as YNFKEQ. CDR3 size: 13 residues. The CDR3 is CASSQDLNYEQYF. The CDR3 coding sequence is TGTGCCAGCAGCCAAGACCTAAACTACGAGCAGTACTTC.

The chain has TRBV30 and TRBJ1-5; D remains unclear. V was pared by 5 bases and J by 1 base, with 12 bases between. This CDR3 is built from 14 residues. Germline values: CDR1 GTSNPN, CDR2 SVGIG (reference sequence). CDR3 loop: CAWGKVGSNQPQHF. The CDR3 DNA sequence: TGTGCCTGGGGGAAAGTGGGCAGCAATCAGCCCCAGCATTTT. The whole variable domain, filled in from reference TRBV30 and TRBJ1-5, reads SQTIHQWPATLVQPVGSPLSLECTVEGTSNPNLYWYRQAAGRGLQLLFYSVGIGQISSEVPQNLSASRPQDRQFILSSKKLLLSDSGFYLCAWGKVGSNQPQHFGDGTRLSIL.

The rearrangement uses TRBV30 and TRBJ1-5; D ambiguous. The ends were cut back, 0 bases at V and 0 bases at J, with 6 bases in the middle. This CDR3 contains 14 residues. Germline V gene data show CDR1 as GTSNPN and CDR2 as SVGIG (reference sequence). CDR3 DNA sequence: TGTGCCTGGAGTGTAGGGTTTAGCAATCAGCCCCAGCATTTT. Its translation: CAWSVGFSNQPQHF.

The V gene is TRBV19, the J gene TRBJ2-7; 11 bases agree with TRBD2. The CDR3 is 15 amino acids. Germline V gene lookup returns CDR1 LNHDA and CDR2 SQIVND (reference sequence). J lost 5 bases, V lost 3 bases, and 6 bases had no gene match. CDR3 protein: CASSILAGGLNEQYF. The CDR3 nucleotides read TGTGCCAGTAGTATCCTAGCGGGGGGCCTGAACGAGCAGTACTTC.

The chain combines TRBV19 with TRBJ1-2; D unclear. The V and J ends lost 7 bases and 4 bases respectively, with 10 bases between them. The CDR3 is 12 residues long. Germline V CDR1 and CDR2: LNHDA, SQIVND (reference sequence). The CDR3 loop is CASNGPSYGYTF. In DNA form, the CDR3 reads TGTGCCAGTAATGGCCCCAGCTATGGCTACACCTTC.

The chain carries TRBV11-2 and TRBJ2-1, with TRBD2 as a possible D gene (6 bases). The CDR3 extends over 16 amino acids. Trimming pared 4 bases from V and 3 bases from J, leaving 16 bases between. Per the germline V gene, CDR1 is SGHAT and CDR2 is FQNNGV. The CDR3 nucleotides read TGTGCCAGCAGCTACCTAGCGATCGAACTCTACAATGAGCAGTTCTTC. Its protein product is CASSYLAIELYNEQFF.

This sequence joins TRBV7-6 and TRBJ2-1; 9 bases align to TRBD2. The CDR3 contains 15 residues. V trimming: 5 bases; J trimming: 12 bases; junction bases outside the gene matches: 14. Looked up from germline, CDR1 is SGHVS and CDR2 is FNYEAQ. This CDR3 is CASSISGRGFMGQFF. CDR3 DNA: TGTGCCAGCAGCATTAGCGGGAGAGGTTTTATGGGGCAGTTCTTC. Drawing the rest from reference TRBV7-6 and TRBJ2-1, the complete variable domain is GAGVSQSPRYKVTKRGQDVALRCDPISGHVSLYWYRQALGQGPEFLTYFNYEAQQDKSGLPNDRFSAERPEGSISTLTIQRTEQRDSAMYRCASSISGRGFMGQFFGPGTRLTVL.

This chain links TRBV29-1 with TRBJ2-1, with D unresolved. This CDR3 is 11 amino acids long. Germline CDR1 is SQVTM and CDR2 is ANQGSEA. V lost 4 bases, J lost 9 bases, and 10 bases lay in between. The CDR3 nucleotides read TGCAGCGTTGTGGAGTATATTGAGCAGTTCTTC. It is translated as CSVVEYIEQFF.

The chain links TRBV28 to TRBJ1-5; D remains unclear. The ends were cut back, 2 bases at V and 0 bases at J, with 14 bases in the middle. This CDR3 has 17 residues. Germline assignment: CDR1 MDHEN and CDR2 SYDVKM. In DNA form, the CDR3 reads TGTGCCAGCAGTTTACTACAGCCCCTACATAGCAATCAGCCCCAGCATTTT. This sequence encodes CASSLLQPLHSNQPQHF.

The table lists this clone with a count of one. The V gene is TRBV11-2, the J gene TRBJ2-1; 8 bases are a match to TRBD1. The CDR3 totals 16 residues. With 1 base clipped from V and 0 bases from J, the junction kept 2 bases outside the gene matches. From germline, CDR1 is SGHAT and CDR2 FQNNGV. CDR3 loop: CASSLVGQGSYNEQFF. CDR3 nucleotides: TGTGCCAGCAGCTTAGTCGGACAGGGCTCCTACAATGAGCAGTTCTTC.

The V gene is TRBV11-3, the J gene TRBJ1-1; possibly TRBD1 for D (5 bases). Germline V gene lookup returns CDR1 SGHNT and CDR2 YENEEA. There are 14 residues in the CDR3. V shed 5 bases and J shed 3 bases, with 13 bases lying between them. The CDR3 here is CASSLGGVDTEAFF. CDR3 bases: TGTGCCAGCAGCCTAGGAGGGGTGGACACTGAAGCTTTCTTT.

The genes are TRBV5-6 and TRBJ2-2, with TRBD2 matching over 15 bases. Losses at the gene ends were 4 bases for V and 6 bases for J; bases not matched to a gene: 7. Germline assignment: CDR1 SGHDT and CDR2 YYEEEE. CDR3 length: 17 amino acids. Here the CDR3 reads CASSPGTSGRSAGELFF. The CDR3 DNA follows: TGTGCCAGCAGCCCCGGGACTAGCGGGAGGTCGGCCGGGGAGCTGTTTTTT.

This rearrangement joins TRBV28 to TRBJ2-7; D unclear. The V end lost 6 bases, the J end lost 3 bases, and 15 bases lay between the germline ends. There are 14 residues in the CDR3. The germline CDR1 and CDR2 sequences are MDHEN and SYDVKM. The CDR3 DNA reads TGTGCCAGCAGACAGATTCCTAAAGGCTACGAGCAGTACTTC. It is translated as CASRQIPKGYEQYF.

CDR3 amino acids: CASSPRGGYGSTREQYF. CDR3 in DNA: TGTGCCAGCAGCCCGCGGGGGGGTTATGGGTCTACTCGCGAGCAGTACTTC. The gene calls are TRBV7-9 and TRBJ2-7; 9 positions match TRBD2. The CDR3 loop spans 17 amino acids. Unmatched junction bases numbered 17, after V lost 5 bases and J lost 6 bases. Looked up from germline, CDR1 is SEHNR and CDR2 is FQNEAQ (reference sequence).

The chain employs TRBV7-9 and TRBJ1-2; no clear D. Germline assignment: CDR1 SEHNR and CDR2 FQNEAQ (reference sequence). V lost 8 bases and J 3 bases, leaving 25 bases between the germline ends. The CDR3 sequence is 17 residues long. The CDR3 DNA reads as TGTGCCAGCCACGCCCATGCCGAACGCCCCGGGGACTATGGCTACACCTTC. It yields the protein CASHAHAERPGDYGYTF.

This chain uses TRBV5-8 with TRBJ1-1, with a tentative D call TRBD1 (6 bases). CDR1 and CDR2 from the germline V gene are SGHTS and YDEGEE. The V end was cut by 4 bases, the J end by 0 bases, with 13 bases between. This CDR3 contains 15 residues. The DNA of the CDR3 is TGTGCCAGCAGCCCCGGACAGTTCATGAACACTGAAGCTTTCTTT. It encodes CASSPGQFMNTEAFF.

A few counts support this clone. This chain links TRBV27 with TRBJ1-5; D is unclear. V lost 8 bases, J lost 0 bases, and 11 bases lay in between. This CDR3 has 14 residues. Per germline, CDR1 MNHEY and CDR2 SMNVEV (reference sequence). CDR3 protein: CASGKGDSNQPQHF. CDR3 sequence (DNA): TGTGCCAGCGGCAAGGGCGATAGCAATCAGCCCCAGCATTTT.

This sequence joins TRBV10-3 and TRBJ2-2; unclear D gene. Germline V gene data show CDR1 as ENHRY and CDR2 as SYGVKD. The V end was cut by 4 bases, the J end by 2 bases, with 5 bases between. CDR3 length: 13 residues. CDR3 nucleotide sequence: TGTGCCATCAGTGTAGATAACACCGGGGAGCTGTTTTTT. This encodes CAISVDNTGELFF.

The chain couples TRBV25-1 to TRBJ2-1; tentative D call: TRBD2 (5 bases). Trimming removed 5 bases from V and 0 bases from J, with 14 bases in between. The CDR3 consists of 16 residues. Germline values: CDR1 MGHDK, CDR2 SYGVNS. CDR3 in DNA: TGTGCCAGCAGTTCTGGAGGCCGAAGCTCCTACAATGAGCAGTTCTTC. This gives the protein CASSSGGRSSYNEQFF.

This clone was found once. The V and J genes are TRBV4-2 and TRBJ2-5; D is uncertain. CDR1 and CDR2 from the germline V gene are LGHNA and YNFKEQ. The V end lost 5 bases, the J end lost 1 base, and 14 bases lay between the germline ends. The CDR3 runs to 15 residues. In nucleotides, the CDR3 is TGTGCCAGCAGCTCGGCTCTCGGGTCCCAAGAGACCCAGTACTTC. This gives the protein CASSSALGSQETQYF.

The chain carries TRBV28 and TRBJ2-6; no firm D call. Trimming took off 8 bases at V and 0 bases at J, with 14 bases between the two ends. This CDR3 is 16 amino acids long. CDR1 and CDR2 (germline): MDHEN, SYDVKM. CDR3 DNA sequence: TGTGCCAGCTTCCGTCGCTGGAACTCTGGGGCCAACGTCCTGACTTTC. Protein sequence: CASFRRWNSGANVLTF.

The CDR3 nucleotides read TGTGCCAGTAGTATTACAGGGGGCGTAAGAAATAACTATGGCTACACCTTC. Protein: CASSITGGVRNNYGYTF. The chain has TRBV19 and TRBJ1-2; 9 bases line up with TRBD1. Germline CDR1 is LNHDA and CDR2 is SQIVND (reference sequence). The CDR3 is 17 residues long. Trimming took 3 bases from V and 1 from J; bases not matched to a gene: 9.

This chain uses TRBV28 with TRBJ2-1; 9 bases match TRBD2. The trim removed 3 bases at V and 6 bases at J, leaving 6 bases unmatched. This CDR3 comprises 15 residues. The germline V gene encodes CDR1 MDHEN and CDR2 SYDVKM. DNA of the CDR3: TGTGCCAGCAGTTTCGCGGGAGGGCCGCCCAATGAGCAGTTCTTC. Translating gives CASSFAGGPPNEQFF. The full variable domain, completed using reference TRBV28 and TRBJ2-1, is DVKVTQSSRYLVKRTGEKVFLECVQDMDHENMFWYRQDPGLGLRLIYFSYDVKMKEKGDIPEGYSVSREKKERFSLILESASTNQTSMYLCASSFAGGPPNEQFFGPGTRLTVL.

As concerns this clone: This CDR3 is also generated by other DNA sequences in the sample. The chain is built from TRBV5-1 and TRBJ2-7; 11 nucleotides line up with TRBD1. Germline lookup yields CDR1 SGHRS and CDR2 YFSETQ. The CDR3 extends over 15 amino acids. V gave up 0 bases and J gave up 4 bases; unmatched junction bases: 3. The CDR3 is CASSLEGQGVYEQYF. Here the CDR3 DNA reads TGCGCCAGCAGCTTGGAGGGACAGGGGGTTTACGAGCAGTACTTC.

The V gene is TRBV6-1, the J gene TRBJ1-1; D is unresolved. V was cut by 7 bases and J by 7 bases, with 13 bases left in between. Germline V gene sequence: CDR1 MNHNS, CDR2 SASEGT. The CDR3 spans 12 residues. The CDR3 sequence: CASNAWAVEAFF. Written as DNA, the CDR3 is TGTGCCAGCAATGCGTGGGCAGTTGAAGCTTTCTTT.